A selection of T cell receptor beta chains follows, all from one sample in a study of glioma-infiltrating T cells. In TCRdb, the multiplex PCR reads were re-called with MiXCR into one record per CDR3 protein. The repertoire consists of 300,000 to 400,000 distinct CDR3 sequences, with roughly two fifths occurring once and the leading ten covering around 12%. The sample comprised glioma tissue, nonneoplastic brain tissue, or PBMCs (not recorded which). These receptors all come from a human donor with low-grade glioma or glioblastoma, undergoing nonglioma brain surgery, or in good health (not recorded which). The CDR3 runs from the conserved cysteine through the conserved F or W. The order of the fields is CDR3 DNA, CDR3 protein, V gene, J gene, CDR3 length, D gene, clone size. The D gene is left open where the match is weak. Clone size is shown for a subset of rows, as once, few, many or a class of expanded clone.

CDR3 DNA: TGTGCCACCGAAGGGACAGGGGGGAACGAGCAGTACTTC; CDR3 protein: CATEGTGGNEQYF; V gene: TRBV28; J gene: TRBJ2-7; CDR3 length: 13; D gene: TRBD1; clone size: NA
CDR3 DNA: TGCGCCAGCAGCTCCCGGGACCGACGAAAGAATCAGCCCCAGCATTTT; CDR3 protein: CASSSRDRRKNQPQHF; V gene: TRBV5-1; J gene: TRBJ1-5; CDR3 length: 16; D gene: NA; clone size: NA
CDR3 DNA: TGTGCCGCTAGGTCCCTGAGACAGGGGGACTACGAGCAGTACTTC; CDR3 protein: CAARSLRQGDYEQYF; V gene: TRBV27; J gene: TRBJ2-7; CDR3 length: 15; D gene: TRBD1; clone size: many
CDR3 DNA: TGTGCCAGCAGCTTGGTCCTAGCGGGCGGCGAGCAGTTCTTC; CDR3 protein: CASSLVLAGGEQFF; V gene: TRBV7-9; J gene: TRBJ2-1; CDR3 length: 14; D gene: TRBD2; clone size: NA
CDR3 DNA: TGCGCCAGCAGCTTGGTCTACAGGGGGCGATACGAGCAGTACTTC; CDR3 protein: CASSLVYRGRYEQYF; V gene: TRBV5-1; J gene: TRBJ2-7; CDR3 length: 15; D gene: TRBD1; clone size: NA
CDR3 DNA: TGCAGCGTTGTAGACAGGAATACCTACGAGCAGTACTTC; CDR3 protein: CSVVDRNTYEQYF; V gene: TRBV29-1; J gene: TRBJ2-7; CDR3 length: 13; D gene: NA; clone size: few
CDR3 DNA: TGTGCCAGCTTGCTCCAGAATTACTATGGCTACACCTTC; CDR3 protein: CASLLQNYYGYTF; V gene: TRBV2; J gene: TRBJ1-2; CDR3 length: 13; D gene: NA; clone size: NA
CDR3 DNA: TGTGCCAGCAGTTTTGGTCCGGCGGATTTCAATGAGCAGTTCTTC; CDR3 protein: CASSFGPADFNEQFF; V gene: TRBV28; J gene: TRBJ2-1; CDR3 length: 15; D gene: NA; clone size: NA
CDR3 DNA: TGCGCCAGCAGCTTGGGGGTGACCGGGAGCGTCAGGTACGAGCAGTACTTC; CDR3 protein: CASSLGVTGSVRYEQYF; V gene: TRBV5-1; J gene: TRBJ2-7; CDR3 length: 17; D gene: NA; clone size: NA
CDR3 DNA: TGTGCCAGCTCACCACCCCTGGCAGGAACCTCTGGAAACACCATATATTTT; CDR3 protein: CASSPPLAGTSGNTIYF; V gene: TRBV18; J gene: TRBJ1-3; CDR3 length: 17; D gene: NA; clone size: few
CDR3 DNA: TGTGCCAGCAGCTTAGAGATGGGGGCAGATACGCAGTATTTT; CDR3 protein: CASSLEMGADTQYF; V gene: TRBV12-3/TRBV12-4; J gene: TRBJ2-3; CDR3 length: 14; D gene: NA; clone size: few
CDR3 DNA: TGTGCCAGCAGCCTCGTACGGGAGTATGGCTACACCTTC; CDR3 protein: CASSLVREYGYTF; V gene: TRBV5-4; J gene: TRBJ1-2; CDR3 length: 13; D gene: NA; clone size: few
CDR3 DNA: TGTGCCAGCAGTTACAGCAGGGTTCGGGGCTACACCTTC; CDR3 protein: CASSYSRVRGYTF; V gene: TRBV6-5; J gene: TRBJ1-2; CDR3 length: 13; D gene: NA; clone size: many
CDR3 DNA: TGTGCCACCATTGAAAGGGGTCACAGGGCCCTGTCCGCAGCCAAAAACATTCAGTACTTC; CDR3 protein: CATIERGHRALSAAKNIQYF; V gene: TRBV15; J gene: TRBJ2-4; CDR3 length: 20; D gene: NA; clone size: few
CDR3 DNA: TGTGCCAGCAGTCGCCCCCCCCTAGCGGATGAGCAGTTCTTC; CDR3 protein: CASSRPPLADEQFF; V gene: TRBV12-3/TRBV12-4; J gene: TRBJ2-1; CDR3 length: 14; D gene: TRBD2; clone size: NA
CDR3 DNA: TGCGCCAGCAGTGAGACGCCGCCGGGCAATCAGCCCCAGCATTTT; CDR3 protein: CASSETPPGNQPQHF; V gene: TRBV10-2; J gene: TRBJ1-5; CDR3 length: 15; D gene: NA; clone size: few
CDR3 DNA: TGCAGTGCTCATGACCTTCGGGGGACCTACGAGCAGTACTTC; CDR3 protein: CSAHDLRGTYEQYF; V gene: TRBV20-1; J gene: TRBJ2-7; CDR3 length: 14; D gene: NA; clone size: NA
CDR3 DNA: TGTGCCAGCTCTCCCACAGGGGCCGGCTATGGCTACACCTTC; CDR3 protein: CASSPTGAGYGYTF; V gene: TRBV27; J gene: TRBJ1-2; CDR3 length: 14; D gene: TRBD1; clone size: many
CDR3 DNA: TGTGCCCGCAGCTTCCCGGGGACAGATACGCAGTACTTT; CDR3 protein: CARSFPGTDTQYF; V gene: TRBV7-2; J gene: TRBJ2-3; CDR3 length: 13; D gene: TRBD1; clone size: NA
CDR3 DNA: TGTGCCACCTCGACAGGCGACAGCACAGATACGAAGTATTTT; CDR3 protein: CATSTGDSTDTKYF; V gene: TRBV10-3; J gene: TRBJ2-3; CDR3 length: 14; D gene: NA; clone size: NA
CDR3 DNA: TGTGCCAGCAGCCAAGGCCAGGTGGTGGCGAGGAATTCACCCCTCCACTTT; CDR3 protein: CASSQGQVVARNSPLHF; V gene: TRBV7-9; J gene: TRBJ1-6; CDR3 length: 17; D gene: NA; clone size: NA
CDR3 DNA: TGTGCCAGCAGCCGCCAGGCGGCTAGCACAGATACGCAGTATTTT; CDR3 protein: CASSRQAASTDTQYF; V gene: TRBV6-1; J gene: TRBJ2-3; CDR3 length: 15; D gene: NA; clone size: few
CDR3 DNA: TGCAGTGCTAGAAGGTTGCCCCGCCCGGGCAACCATCAGCCCCAGCATTTT; CDR3 protein: CSARRLPRPGNHQPQHF; V gene: TRBV20-1; J gene: TRBJ1-5; CDR3 length: 17; D gene: NA; clone size: few
CDR3 DNA: TGTGCCAGCAGCTCATATGGACTAGCGGTCTCCTACAATGAGCAGTTCTTC; CDR3 protein: CASSSYGLAVSYNEQFF; V gene: TRBV7-9; J gene: TRBJ2-1; CDR3 length: 17; D gene: TRBD2; clone size: few
CDR3 DNA: TGTGCCAGCAGACCTTCTAGCGGGAGTAGCACCGGGGAGCTGTTTTTT; CDR3 protein: CASRPSSGSSTGELFF; V gene: TRBV7-3; J gene: TRBJ2-2; CDR3 length: 16; D gene: TRBD2; clone size: NA
CDR3 DNA: TGCAGCGTTGATATTGTACAGGGTATTGGGGGCTACACCTTC; CDR3 protein: CSVDIVQGIGGYTF; V gene: TRBV29-1; J gene: TRBJ1-2; CDR3 length: 14; D gene: NA; clone size: NA
CDR3 DNA: TGCAGTGCATCCACTCATGACACCTCCGGAAACACCATATATTTT; CDR3 protein: CSASTHDTSGNTIYF; V gene: TRBV20-1; J gene: TRBJ1-3; CDR3 length: 15; D gene: NA; clone size: NA
CDR3 DNA: TGTGCCAGTAGTATAGATCGGCAGGGGAATAGGCAGTTCTTC; CDR3 protein: CASSIDRQGNRQFF; V gene: TRBV19; J gene: TRBJ2-1; CDR3 length: 14; D gene: NA; clone size: many
CDR3 DNA: TGTGCCAGCAATCCCCAAAGGGGCACTGAAGCTTTCTTT; CDR3 protein: CASNPQRGTEAFF; V gene: TRBV28; J gene: TRBJ1-1; CDR3 length: 13; D gene: NA; clone size: few
CDR3 DNA: TGCGCCAGCAGTGACGGGAGGGGGGGTTACAATGAGAAGTTCTTC; CDR3 protein: CASSDGRGGYNEKFF; V gene: TRBV10-2; J gene: TRBJ2-1; CDR3 length: 15; D gene: TRBD2; clone size: NA
CDR3 DNA: TGTGCCAGCAGTTTATTTGCGACTAGCTACGAGCAGTACTTC; CDR3 protein: CASSLFATSYEQYF; V gene: TRBV28; J gene: TRBJ2-7; CDR3 length: 14; D gene: NA; clone size: NA
CDR3 DNA: TGCAGTGCTGGACTAGCGGGTCCCTACAATGATCAGTTCTTC; CDR3 protein: CSAGLAGPYNDQFF; V gene: TRBV20-1; J gene: TRBJ2-1; CDR3 length: 14; D gene: TRBD2; clone size: NA